Following are 25 T cell receptor beta chains from one sample sequenced in a study of primary melanoma T cells and metastatic recurrence. Assay used: immunoSEQ multiplex PCR; TCRdb lists only in-frame clones, some missing. The sample carries about 3,100 clones, 82% recorded once. The source material was melanoma tumor tissue. The receptors were gathered from a human donor with melanoma.

This rearrangement joins TRBV2 to TRBJ1-1, with TRBD1 matching over 7 bases. V was pared by 6 bases and J by 1 base, with 8 bases of the junction left unmatched. This CDR3 region has 15 residues. Germline V gene lookup returns CDR1 SNHLY and CDR2 FYNNEI. DNA of the CDR3: TGTGCCAGCAGATTAGACAGGGTTGGGAACACTGAAGCTTTCTTT. It is translated as CASRLDRVGNTEAFF.

Only a few counts were recorded for this clone. The chain recombines TRBV6-8 with TRBJ2-2; either TRBD1 or TRBD2 may fit D (5 bases each). The germline gives CDR1 MNHGY, CDR2 SAAAGT. The length of the CDR3 is 12 residues. The V end was cut by 4 bases, the J end by 5 bases, with 5 bases between. In DNA, the CDR3 is TGTGCCAGCAGTTGGGGGACCGGGGAGCTGTTTTTT. Translation gives CASSWGTGELFF.

The chain joins TRBV6-8 to TRBJ1-4, with 10 positions matching TRBD1. The CDR3 covers 18 residues. CDR1 MNHGY and CDR2 SAAAGT come from the germline V gene. V dropped 6 bases and J dropped 4; count of bases not matched to a gene: 14. The CDR3 DNA is TGTGCCAGCAGCCAGTCACGGGGACAGGGGTCCTTTAATGAAAAACTGTTTTTT. Translated: CASSQSRGQGSFNEKLFF.

The chain couples TRBV5-1 to TRBJ1-1, with no clear D. CDR1 is SGHRS, CDR2 YFSETQ, per germline. The CDR3 contains 16 residues. Trimming stripped 0 bases from V and 1 base from J, with 13 bases between. CDR3 amino acids: CASSLVVAVGNTEAFF. CDR3 nucleotides: TGCGCCAGCAGCTTGGTGGTTGCCGTGGGGAACACTGAAGCTTTCTTT.

This chain connects TRBV19 to TRBJ1-4; D is unclear. The ends were cut back, 5 bases at V and 4 bases at J, with 11 bases in the middle. Germline values: CDR1 LNHDA, CDR2 SQIVND (reference sequence). The CDR3 runs to 14 residues. The CDR3 region is CASSSYRYNEKLFF. The DNA of the CDR3 is TGTGCCAGTAGTTCGTATCGTTATAATGAAAAACTGTTTTTT.

The chain has TRBV11-3 and TRBJ2-2; TRBD1 or TRBD2 may be the D gene (5 bases each). There are 16 residues in the CDR3. CDR1 is SGHNT, CDR2 YENEEA, per germline. V was cut by 3 bases and J by 3 bases, with 14 bases left in between. This chain's CDR3 is CASSFTGRRDTGELFF. The DNA for the CDR3 is TGTGCCAGCAGCTTTACAGGCAGGCGGGACACCGGGGAGCTGTTTTTT.

This chain links TRBV7-6 with TRBJ1-1, with 7 bases lining up with TRBD1. With V trimmed by 3 bases and J by 6 bases, 7 bases remained unmatched. The CDR3 totals 14 residues. The germline gives CDR1 SGHVS, CDR2 FNYEAQ. The CDR3 reads CASSLVQGGAEAFF. CDR3 nucleotide sequence: TGTGCCAGCAGCTTGGTCCAGGGGGGTGCTGAAGCTTTCTTT.

The J gene is TRBJ2-7, the V gene TRBV19; the D is unclear. The V and J ends lost 3 bases and 2 bases respectively, with 20 bases between them. Germline V gene data show CDR1 as LNHDA and CDR2 as SQIVND (reference sequence). The CDR3 spans 17 residues. CDR3 nucleotide sequence: TGTGCCAGTAGTATTTCGTTCAAAACGGCAGATCCCTACGAGCAGTACTTC. Amino acids: CASSISFKTADPYEQYF. Combining the CDR3 with reference TRBV19 and TRBJ2-7 gives the whole variable domain DGGITQSPKYLFRKEGQNVTLSCEQNLNHDAMYWYRQDPGQGLRLIYYSQIVNDFQKGDIAEGYSVSREKKESFPLTVTSAQKNPTAFYLCASSISFKTADPYEQYFGPGTRLTVT.

The chain carries TRBV7-8 and TRBJ1-1; D possibly corresponds to TRBD1 (5 bases). Trimming took off 4 bases at V and 0 bases at J, with 6 bases between the two ends. The CDR3 is 13 amino acids. CDR1 SGHVS and CDR2 FQNEAQ come from the germline V gene. CDR3 sequence (DNA): TGTGCCAGCAGCTGGGGCCTGAACACTGAAGCTTTCTTT. Amino acid sequence: CASSWGLNTEAFF.

This clone was counted a few times. CDR3 DNA sequence: TGTGCCAGCAGTTATACGAGCAGGGGTCACTATGGCTACACCTTC. Residues: CASSYTSRGHYGYTF. The V and J genes are TRBV6-8 and TRBJ1-2; weak D call: TRBD1 (6 bases). Trimming cost V 3 bases and J 3 bases, with 14 bases left between them. Germline-derived CDR1 and CDR2 are MNHGY and SAAAGT. The CDR3 totals 15 residues.

The V call is TRBV6-8, the J call TRBJ2-5; 10 nucleotides match TRBD1. Trimming took 5 bases from V and 5 from J; bases not matched to a gene: 5. Germline CDR1 MNHGY, CDR2 SAAAGT. This CDR3 has 14 residues. This CDR3 is CASSRGTGAETQYF. The CDR3 region has the DNA TGTGCCAGCAGTCGTGGGACAGGGGCCGAGACCCAGTACTTC.

The CDR3 region is CASSMGQQETQYF. The CDR3 nucleotides read TGTGCCAGTAGTATGGGCCAGCAAGAGACCCAGTACTTC. This chain uses TRBV19 with TRBJ2-5, with D unclear. V lost 3 bases, J lost 2 bases, and 7 bases lay in between. CDR1 is LNHDA and CDR2 is SQIVND in the germline V gene (reference sequence). The CDR3 loop spans 13 amino acids.

V gene TRBV15 combines with J gene TRBJ1-4; a weak D match, TRBD1 (5 bases). Trimming shortened V by 1 base and J by 8 bases, and 17 bases separated the two germline ends. The germline V gene has CDR1 LNHNV and CDR2 YYDKDF (reference sequence). The CDR3 consists of 16 residues. CDR3 residues: CATSRGSSGGEEKLFF. The CDR3 bases are TGTGCCACCAGCAGAGGGAGTTCGGGGGGTGAAGAAAAACTGTTTTTT.

About this clone itself: A junction boundary mismatches the germline segment, possibly from a read error. The rearrangement links TRBV6-8 to TRBJ2-5, with unresolved D. This CDR3 has 12 amino acids. Germline loops: CDR1 MNHGY, CDR2 SAAAGT. Here the CDR3 reads CAISSDGWTQYF. CDR3 in DNA: TGTGCCATCAGTTCTGACGGTTGGACCCAGTACTTC.

The chain uses TRBV7-4 and TRBJ2-7, with TRBD1 matching 12 bases. This CDR3 region has 15 residues. J gave up 4 bases and V 5 bases, and 6 bases lay outside the gene matches. The germline gives CDR1 SGHVT, CDR2 SQSDAQ. The CDR3: CASSPGTGGWYEQYF. CDR3 sequence (DNA): TGTGCCAGCAGCCCCGGGACAGGGGGCTGGTACGAGCAGTACTTC.

This clone ranks as medium-sized. The V call is TRBV23-1, the J call TRBJ1-2; no clear D. TRBV23-1 is an open reading frame, and its role is uncertain. V was pared by 6 bases and J by 2 bases, with 16 bases between. This CDR3 comprises 15 residues. CDR3 coding DNA: TGCGCCAGCAGGCAAGAAACCTTTTTGAACTATGGCTACACCTTC. Translated, it gives CASRQETFLNYGYTF.

The J gene is TRBJ2-7, the V gene TRBV18; D not certain. The V end lost 0 bases, the J end lost 2 bases, and 5 bases lay between the germline ends. CDR1 is KGHSH, CDR2 LQKENI, per germline. This CDR3 region has 13 residues. The CDR3 DNA reads as TGTGCCAGCTCACCACCCGCAACCTACGAGCAGTACTTC. Its protein is CASSPPATYEQYF.

This clone was seen once. This rearrangement joins TRBV11-3 to TRBJ2-1, with 11 positions matching TRBD1. V was clipped by 3 bases and J by 7 bases; unmatched bases: 5. The CDR3 loop spans 15 amino acids. Germline CDR1 reads SGHNT; CDR2 reads YENEEA. The CDR3 nucleotides are TGTGCCAGCAGCTTCGGACAGGGGGCGAGGAATGAGCAGTTCTTC. Its translation: CASSFGQGARNEQFF.

In DNA, the CDR3 is TGTGCCAGCAGTTTACGTGGAGAAAAACTGTTTTTT. Translated, it gives CASSLRGEKLFF. J is TRBJ1-4 and V is TRBV28, with unresolved D. Trimming took 2 bases from V and 8 from J, leaving 6 bases between them. In germline, CDR1 is MDHEN, CDR2 SYDVKM. The CDR3 is 12 amino acids.

By its share, this clone is hyperexpanded. V and J are TRBV19 and TRBJ2-7, with D tentatively TRBD1 (5 bases). Between the trimmed V and J ends, which lost 5 bases and 2 bases, there was a span of 16 bases. The CDR3 contains 15 residues. Germline V CDR1 and CDR2: LNHDA, SQIVND (reference sequence). This CDR3 reads CASSFYFGRAYEQYF. CDR3 bases: TGTGCCAGTAGTTTTTACTTTGGCAGGGCCTACGAGCAGTACTTC.

The J gene is TRBJ2-1, the V gene TRBV6-8; unclear D gene. In germline, CDR1 is MNHGY, CDR2 SAAAGT. This CDR3 is 13 amino acids long. V gave up 0 bases and J gave up 3 bases, with 3 bases separating them. The CDR3 loop reads CASSYSVYNEQFF. The CDR3 region has the DNA TGTGCCAGCAGTTACTCGGTCTACAATGAGCAGTTCTTC.

The V call is TRBV6-8, the J call TRBJ1-1, with D unclear. V dropped 5 bases and J dropped 4 bases, with 11 bases sitting between them. The CDR3 loop spans 13 amino acids. CDR1 and CDR2 from the germline V gene are MNHGY and SAAAGT. CDR3 DNA: TGTGCCAGCAGTCTTGGGCAGCTCACTGAAGCTTTCTTT. Translating it yields CASSLGQLTEAFF.

This chain links TRBV29-1 with TRBJ2-7; D perhaps matches TRBD2 (7 bases). CDR1 and CDR2 (germline): SQVTM, ANQGSEA. The CDR3 has 13 residues. The germline V and J ends were trimmed by 5 bases and 6 bases, with 17 bases remaining between them. CDR3 amino acids: CSVFLGGQGEQYF. The CDR3 nucleotides read TGCAGCGTTTTTCTCGGGGGGCAGGGCGAGCAGTACTTC.

V and J are TRBV19 and TRBJ2-5, with a tentative D call TRBD2 (5 bases). The CDR3 extends over 15 amino acids. Germline V gene lookup returns CDR1 LNHDA and CDR2 SQIVND (reference sequence). With 1 base removed from V and 5 bases from J, the gap between germline ends came to 14 bases. CDR3 coding DNA: TGTGCCAGTAGTATAGTAGAGGGAGAATGGGAGACCCAGTACTTC. It specifies CASSIVEGEWETQYF.

The chain links TRBV11-3 to TRBJ1-5; TRBD1 matches at 7 bases. Germline CDR1 reads SGHNT; CDR2 reads YENEEA. The V segment lost 1 base and the J segment 4 bases; nucleotides outside the gene matches: 7. This CDR3 has 16 residues. The chain's CDR3 is CASSLGAGGGNQPQHF. Here the CDR3 DNA reads TGTGCCAGCAGCTTAGGTGCAGGGGGTGGTAATCAGCCCCAGCATTTT.